The 32 T cell receptor beta chains below were found in one sample sequenced in a study of Tregs in tolerant kidney transplant recipients. Data came from immunoSEQ multiplex PCR; TCRdb stores just in-frame clones and leaves some out. The table counts roughly 50,000 clones; roughly 0.9% lies in the top ten. This material consisted of CD4+ T cells from blood, taken before the transplant. These receptors were obtained from a human donor who received a combined kidney and bone marrow transplant.

The sequenced CDR3 bases are TGCGCCAGCAGCTTGACAGCAAATCAGCCC. Translation: CASSLTANQP. The full CDR3 protein reads CASSLTANQPQHF. The J gene is TRBJ1-5, the V gene TRBV5-1; no reliable D call. The sequence runs out 3 residues before the end of the CDR3; the remainder is reconstructed from the germline J gene. V lost 1 base, J lost 4 bases, and 6 bases lay in between. The CDR3 is 13 residues long. Germline CDR1 is SGHRS and CDR2 is YFSETQ.

Regarding this clone: Read sequence stops 3 residues before the CDR3 end, and the germline J gene provides the missing end. The V and J genes are TRBV2 and TRBJ1-5, with 7 bases aligning to TRBD1. Per germline, CDR1 SNHLY and CDR2 FYNNEI. Trimming took 7 bases from V and 3 from J; bases not matched to a gene: 6. CDR3 length: 14 residues. The CDR3 DNA, read in part, is TGTGCCAGCAAGGACAGGACGGACAATCAGCCC. Amino acid sequence: CASKDRTDNQP. The CDR3 as a whole reads CASKDRTDNQPQHF.

About this clone itself: Read coverage stops 3 residues before the CDR3 terminus; the germline J gene supplies the remainder. This rearrangement joins TRBV5-1 to TRBJ2-1, with D tentatively TRBD1 (5 bases). Germline lookup yields CDR1 SGHRS and CDR2 YFSETQ. Trimming pared 4 bases from V and 0 bases from J, leaving 8 bases between. The CDR3 is made up of 14 amino acids. The sequenced part of the CDR3 DNA is TGCGCCAGCAGCGGGCAGGGCTCCTACAATGAG. Protein: CASSGQGSYNE. The whole CDR3 protein reads CASSGQGSYNEQFF.

About this clone itself: The observed sequence ends 3 residues before the CDR3 terminus, with the missing tail filled in from the germline J gene. The chain uses TRBV19 and TRBJ1-2; D may be TRBD1 (6 bases). This CDR3 region has 15 residues. V was shortened by 6 bases and J by 3 bases, with 17 bases between the two germline ends. The germline V gene has CDR1 LNHDA and CDR2 SQIVND (reference sequence). CDR3 sequence: CASSLKGGPDYGYTF. The sequenced part of the CDR3 DNA is TGTGCCAGTAGCCTCAAAGGGGGACCCGACTATGGC.

As to this clone: The missing CDR3 end, 3 residues past where the read stops, is filled in from the germline J gene. V is TRBV7-6 and J is TRBJ1-3, with D perhaps TRBD1 (6 bases). This CDR3 is 15 amino acids long. The germline V gene has CDR1 SGHVS and CDR2 FNYEAQ. The germline V and J ends were trimmed by 1 base and 2 bases, with 9 bases remaining between them. CDR3 in amino acids: CASSLVGATGNTIYF. Partial CDR3 DNA: TGTGCCAGCAGCTTAGTGGGGGCTACTGGAAACACC.

Turning to this clone: The read ends 3 residues before the CDR3 terminus; that terminus is restored from the germline J gene. This chain links TRBV29-1 with TRBJ2-5, with D uncertain. The CDR3 length is 13 residues. Germline CDR1 SQVTM, CDR2 ANQGSEA. Between the trimmed V and J ends, which lost 7 bases and 0 bases, there was a span of 12 bases. CDR3 residues: CSALSGDQETQYF. The sequenced CDR3 bases are TGCAGCGCCCTGTCAGGCGACCAAGAGACC.

About this clone: Coverage ceases 3 residues before the CDR3 finishes, and the germline J gene fills in the end. This sequence joins TRBV12-3 or TRBV12-4 and TRBJ2-5, with 8 bases fitting TRBD2. J lost 5 bases, V lost 3 bases, and 14 bases had no gene match. CDR3 length equals 17 residues. CDR3 DNA (partial): TGTGCCAGCAGTTTTGGAAGCGGGAGCCCCTCGGGGGAGACC. Translating it yields CASSFGSGSPSGET. The entire CDR3 reads CASSFGSGSPSGETQYF.

CDR3 in amino acids: CASSLADINTEAFF. The covered CDR3 bases are TGCGCCAGCAGCTTGGCAGACATTAACACTGAA. The V call is TRBV5-1, the J call TRBJ1-1; no definite D call. The read finishes 3 residues shy of the CDR3 end, and the germline J gene is used to complete it. The ends were cut back, 0 bases at V and 2 bases at J, with 8 bases in the middle. Germline assignment: CDR1 SGHRS and CDR2 YFSETQ. The CDR3 spans 14 residues.

A note on this clone: The read terminates 3 residues before the CDR3 end, so the remaining end is supplied by the germline J gene. The chain uses TRBV19 and TRBJ1-2; TRBD1 is a possible D gene (5 bases). CDR3 length: 16 amino acids. The germline gives CDR1 LNHDA, CDR2 SQIVND (reference sequence). Deletions cut 4 bases from V and 1 base from J, with 16 bases between. CDR3 sequence: CASSRTSRWGNYGYTF. The DNA read from the CDR3 is TGTGCCAGTAGTAGGACATCTCGATGGGGTAACTATGGC.

As regards this clone: The missing CDR3 end, 3 residues past where the read stops, is filled in from the germline J gene. The V and J genes are TRBV19 and TRBJ1-5; D gene ambiguous. The CDR3 extends over 12 amino acids. The germline CDR1 and CDR2 sequences are LNHDA and SQIVND (reference sequence). With 0 bases removed from V and 7 bases from J, the gap between germline ends came to 4 bases. CDR3 protein: CASSIEGQPQHF. CDR3 DNA, as far as it was read: TGTGCCAGTAGTATAGAAGGCCAGCCC.

Comments on this clone: The read halts 3 residues ahead of the CDR3 end, with the missing end drawn from the germline J gene. This chain uses TRBV20-1 with TRBJ2-3, with 7 bases matching TRBD1. This CDR3 has 12 amino acids. The V and J ends lost 5 bases and 7 bases, in that order; junction bases with no gene match: 6. Germline V CDR1 and CDR2: DFQATT, SNEGSKA (reference sequence). CDR3 bases read: TGCAGTGCTTCAACAGGGGCTAATACG. It yields the protein CSASTGANT. The whole CDR3 protein is CSASTGANTQYF.

Worth noting for this clone: The read gets to within 3 residues of the CDR3 end, and the germline J gene fills in the rest. The rearrangement links TRBV6-2 or TRBV6-3 to TRBJ1-3, with TRBD1 matching 10 bases. Germline CDR1 is MNHEY and CDR2 is SVGEGT. V shed 6 bases and J 0 bases; nucleotides not matched to a gene: 5. The CDR3 loop spans 16 amino acids. The CDR3 sequence: CASRPTGGHSGNTIYF. The sequenced part of the CDR3 DNA is TGTGCCAGCAGACCGACAGGGGGCCACTCTGGAAACACC.

With respect to this clone: The read falls 3 residues short of the CDR3 end, and the missing part is taken from the germline J gene. The rearrangement links TRBV19 to TRBJ1-5, with D possibly TRBD1 on 6 matching bases. V dropped 7 bases and J dropped 3 bases, with 10 bases sitting between them. This CDR3 region has 13 residues. Germline V CDR1 and CDR2: LNHDA, SQIVND (reference sequence). Incomplete CDR3 DNA: TGTGCCAGTACTGGACAGAACAATCAGCCC. Protein sequence: CASTGQNNQP. The complete CDR3 sequence is CASTGQNNQPQHF.

As to this clone: Sequencing ends 3 residues short of the CDR3 end; the germline J gene provides the rest. The chain carries TRBV19 and TRBJ1-5; 7 bases fit TRBD1. The V gene's germline CDR1 is LNHDA and CDR2 SQIVND (reference sequence). Germline trimming cut 7 bases from V and 7 bases from J; bases unmatched to any gene: 13. The CDR3 covers 15 residues. The CDR3 DNA, read in part, is TGTGCCAGTACCCCTGTGACAGGGTCGCGGCAGCCC. The encoded protein is CASTPVTGSRQP. In full, the CDR3 is CASTPVTGSRQPQHF.

Details on this clone: The read comes to an end 3 residues before the CDR3 does, leaving the germline J gene to fill in the end. This sequence joins TRBV2 and TRBJ1-5, with D possibly matching TRBD1 (6 bases). The CDR3 runs 14 residues. V lost 5 bases, J lost 4 bases, and 12 bases lay in between. Germline V CDR1 and CDR2: SNHLY, FYNNEI. CDR3 region: CASSRTGRNQPQHF. The part of the CDR3 DNA that was read is TGTGCCAGCAGTCGAACAGGGCGTAATCAGCCC.

As regards this clone: The read finishes 3 residues shy of the CDR3 end, and the germline J gene is used to complete it. The chain combines TRBV10-2 with TRBJ2-3; 11 bases fit TRBD2. Germline loops: CDR1 WSHSY, CDR2 SAAADI. V was pared by 2 bases and J by 7 bases, with 5 bases of the junction left unmatched. The CDR3 extends over 15 amino acids. The sequenced CDR3 bases are TGCGCCAGCAGTGAGGGGACTAGCGGAGCCTATACG. Translated, it gives CASSEGTSGAYT. The CDR3 in full is CASSEGTSGAYTQYF.

CDR3 loop: CASSLVNGELFF. CDR3 DNA, as far as it was read: TGCGCCAGCAGCTTGGTTAACGGGGAG. V is TRBV5-1 and J is TRBJ2-2; no definite D call. Read data end 3 residues before the CDR3 end; the end is taken from the germline J gene. Germline V CDR1 and CDR2: SGHRS, YFSETQ. V shed 0 bases and J shed 7 bases, with 4 bases lying between them. The CDR3 consists of 12 residues.

Regarding this clone: The read stops 3 residues short of the end of the CDR3; the missing end is completed from the germline J gene. The genes are TRBV2 and TRBJ2-2, with no clear D. V was clipped by 8 bases and J by 6 bases, with 13 bases between them. The CDR3 extends over 13 amino acids. Germline V gene lookup returns CDR1 SNHLY and CDR2 FYNNEI. CDR3 sequence: CASSASRAGELFF. CDR3 bases read: TGTGCCAGCTCCGCGTCCCGCGCCGGGGAG.

CDR3 DNA, as far as it was read: TGCGCCAGCCGCCGGCGGGGCGGGAGGTGCTACAATGAG. This translates into CASRRRGGRCYNE. The whole CDR3 sequence is CASRRRGGRCYNEQFF. This chain joins TRBV10-1 and TRBJ2-1; 8 nucleotides agree with TRBD2. With the read ending 3 residues before the CDR3 end, the germline J gene is used to fill in that end. The V and J ends lost 8 bases and 3 bases, in that order; junction bases with no gene match: 12. The CDR3 runs 16 residues. In germline, CDR1 is WNHNN, CDR2 SYGVQD (reference sequence).

With regard to this clone: Sequencing ends 3 residues short of the CDR3 end; the germline J gene provides the rest. The chain uses TRBV2 and TRBJ1-1; 8 nucleotides match TRBD1. With V trimmed by 6 bases and J by 1 base, 4 bases remained unmatched. CDR1 is SNHLY and CDR2 is FYNNEI in the germline V gene. CDR3 size: 14 residues. The CDR3 loop is CASSDTGGNTEAFF. Incomplete CDR3 DNA: TGTGCCAGCAGCGACACAGGGGGGAACACTGAA.

A word on this clone: The CDR3 end lies 3 residues beyond the end of the read and is filled in from the germline J gene. The rearrangement links TRBV11-3 to TRBJ2-5; the D is unclear. The CDR3 consists of 14 residues. V lost 5 bases and J lost 7, with 17 bases in between. Germline lookup yields CDR1 SGHNT and CDR2 YENEEA. The CDR3 loop reads CASSPNPQVRTQYF. CDR3 bases read: TGTGCCAGCAGCCCGAACCCCCAAGTCAGGACC.

Note on this clone: Read data end 3 residues before the CDR3 end; the end is taken from the germline J gene. The chain couples TRBV7-2 to TRBJ2-7, with D perhaps matching TRBD1 (6 bases). V was pared by 4 bases and J by 0 bases, with 13 bases between. The CDR3 contains 15 residues. Germline-derived CDR1 and CDR2 are SGHTA and FQGNSA. The part of the CDR3 DNA that was read is TGTGCCAGCAGCTCGGACAGTGGGGCCTCCTACGAG. Translated, it gives CASSSDSGASYE. The whole CDR3 is CASSSDSGASYEQYF.

To note about this clone: The DNA ends 3 residues before the CDR3 does, and the rest of the CDR3 is filled in from the germline J gene. J is TRBJ2-5 and V is TRBV5-1; D is possibly TRBD2 (6 bases). This CDR3 comprises 15 residues. Trimming took off 5 bases at V and 3 bases at J, with 17 bases between the two ends. Looked up from germline, CDR1 is SGHRS and CDR2 is YFSETQ. CDR3 bases read: TGCGCCAGCAGACCTGCCGGCGGGACTGAAGAGACC. Protein sequence: CASRPAGGTEET. The whole CDR3 sequence is CASRPAGGTEETQYF.

A word on this clone: The read finishes 3 residues shy of the CDR3 end, and the germline J gene is used to complete it. The chain combines TRBV12-3 or TRBV12-4 with TRBJ2-2, with D possibly TRBD1 on 7 matching bases. Trimming removed 5 bases at V and 5 bases at J, with 12 bases between. This CDR3 is built from 14 residues. The sequenced part of the CDR3 DNA is TGTGCCAGCAGTACAGGGGCGGGAACCGGGGAG. Translated, it gives CASSTGAGTGE. From start to end, the CDR3 is CASSTGAGTGELFF.

CDR3 sequence reads: CASSYTPPGYNSPLHF. The part of the CDR3 DNA that was read is TGTGCCAGCAGTTACACCCCCCCGGGGTATAATTCACCC. This chain joins TRBV6-2 or TRBV6-3 and TRBJ1-6; D remains ambiguous. Coverage ceases 3 residues before the CDR3 finishes, and the germline J gene fills in the end. The CDR3 sequence is 16 residues long. Trimming stripped 2 bases from V and 4 bases from J, with 12 bases between. CDR1 and CDR2 from the germline V gene are MNHEY and SVGEGT.

CDR3 protein: CASSPGQGAGETQYF. CDR3 DNA, as far as it was read: TGTGCCAGCTCACCCGGACAGGGGGCAGGGGAGACC. The rearrangement joins TRBV18 to TRBJ2-5; 11 positions match TRBD1. The read comes to an end 3 residues before the CDR3 does, leaving the germline J gene to fill in the end. Germline values: CDR1 KGHSH, CDR2 LQKENI. The ends lost 3 bases at V and 5 bases at J; junction bases unmatched: 5. The CDR3 is 15 residues long.

On this clone itself: The sequence runs out 3 residues before the end of the CDR3; the remainder is reconstructed from the germline J gene. V is TRBV5-1 and J is TRBJ1-3, with D possibly TRBD1 on 6 matching bases. This CDR3 comprises 16 residues. Germline-derived CDR1 and CDR2 are SGHRS and YFSETQ. V lost 2 bases to trimming and J lost 0 bases, with 12 bases between them. CDR3 protein: CASSFEGVGSGNTIYF. The part of the CDR3 DNA that was read is TGCGCCAGCAGCTTCGAGGGGGTTGGCTCTGGAAACACC.

Remarks on this clone: The read finishes 3 residues shy of the CDR3 end, and the germline J gene is used to complete it. The rearrangement joins TRBV2 to TRBJ2-7, with TRBD2 as a possible D gene (5 bases). There are 15 residues in the CDR3. From germline, CDR1 is SNHLY and CDR2 FYNNEI. Trimming removed 3 bases from V and 0 bases from J, with 12 bases in between. CDR3 DNA, as far as it was read: TGTGCCAGCAGTGAGTTGCGGGCCCGCTCCTACGAG. Translated: CASSELRARSYE. The full CDR3 protein is CASSELRARSYEQYF.

A word on this clone: The DNA ends 3 residues before the CDR3 does, and the rest of the CDR3 is filled in from the germline J gene. J is TRBJ2-5 and V is TRBV5-1, with 10 bases identical to TRBD2. Germline values: CDR1 SGHRS, CDR2 YFSETQ. The trim removed 3 bases at V and 5 bases at J, leaving 7 bases unmatched. The CDR3 sequence is 15 residues long. The CDR3 bases that were read are TGCGCCAGCAGCTCAATAGCGGGGGGCGGGGAGACC. It specifies CASSSIAGGGET. The full CDR3 protein reads CASSSIAGGGETQYF. Full variable domain (remainder filled in from reference TRBV5-1 and TRBJ2-5): KAGVTQTPRYLIKTRGQQVTLSCSPISGHRSVSWYQQTPGQGLQFLFEYFSETQRNKGNFPGRFSGRQFSNSRSEMNVSTLELGDSALYLCASSSIAGGGETQYFGPGTRLLVL.

The CDR3 DNA, read in part, is TGCAGCGTTGGGGGGGACCTGGAGACC. It yields the protein CSVGGDLET. The complete CDR3 reads CSVGGDLETQYF. The chain combines TRBV29-1 with TRBJ2-5; TRBD2 might be the D (6 bases). The read halts 3 residues ahead of the CDR3 end, with the missing end drawn from the germline J gene. The CDR3 is made up of 12 amino acids. Germline V gives CDR1 SQVTM, CDR2 ANQGSEA. V was trimmed by 4 bases and J by 5 bases, leaving 11 bases between them.

As for this clone: The read terminates 3 residues ahead of where the CDR3 ends, so the germline J gene completes it. The chain employs TRBV20-1 and TRBJ2-5; no firm D call. Germline assignment: CDR1 DFQATT and CDR2 SNEGSKA (reference sequence). V lost 1 base and J 2 bases, leaving 11 bases between the germline ends. The CDR3 sequence is 14 residues long. The sequenced CDR3 bases are TGCAGTGCTAGAGTGTTAGCTAGACAAGAGACC. Protein: CSARVLARQET. The full CDR3 is CSARVLARQETQYF.

As for this clone: The read falls 3 residues short of the CDR3 end, and the missing part is taken from the germline J gene. The chain is built from TRBV11-2 and TRBJ2-7; 9 nucleotides line up with TRBD2. The CDR3 is made up of 14 amino acids. From germline, CDR1 is SGHAT and CDR2 FQNNGV. Germline trimming cut 4 bases from V and 3 bases from J; bases unmatched to any gene: 4. Incomplete CDR3 DNA: TGTGCCAGCAGCTCCCTAGCGGGGAACTACGAG. It specifies CASSSLAGNYE. The CDR3 as a whole reads CASSSLAGNYEQYF.